This record covers a single T cell receptor (beta chain). Under the authors' procedure: Amplification from reference gene primers served as the basis for estimated nucleated cell counts. Some clones are missing from TCRdb's copy, which holds only in-frame ones; the method was immunoSEQ multiplex PCR. V, J and clone size derive from that table, while D and trimming were established from the DNA sequence. Among about 94,000 clones, 70% to 90% were seen once, and the ten largest hold roughly 7.1%. The germline gives CDR1 SEHNR, CDR2 FQNEAQ (reference sequence). The V end lost 1 base, the J end lost 0 bases, and 7 bases lay between the germline ends. The CDR3 has 15 amino acids. This entry comes from a study of blood T cell repertoires in COVID-19.

The chain joins TRBV7-9 to TRBJ1-3; D call uncertain. The sample taken for sequencing was peripheral blood. This receptor was obtained from a human donor with acute or convalescent COVID-19. The donor label of this sample is uncertain. Here the CDR3 reads CASSLGSYSGNTIYF. As DNA, the CDR3 is TGTGCCAGCAGCTTAGGTTCTTACTCTGGAAACACCATATATTTT.